This TCR beta chain appears in the sequencing data of a study of cytomegalovirus exposure and HLA in healthy donors. The PCR was carried out with 60 Vbeta primers and 13 Jbeta primers. TCRdb's table, derived via immunoSEQ multiplex PCR, lists solely in-frame clones and lacks some. This sample yields some 200,000 clones, of which roughly four fifths are seen a single time; around 1.7% belongs to the top ten. This clone was observed once. The clonotype comes from a woman between 18 and 29 years old in good health and CMV-seronegative. Specimen: PBMCs.

The CDR3 reads CASSLGTGKGYEQYF. The CDR3 DNA sequence: TGTGCCAGCAGCCTTGGGACAGGGAAGGGCTACGAGCAGTACTTC. The chain carries TRBV9 and TRBJ2-7; 9 bases align to TRBD1. Germline V gene lookup returns CDR1 SGDLS and CDR2 YYNGEE. This CDR3 has 15 amino acids. The J segment lost 3 bases and the V segment lost 4 bases, leaving 8 bases of the junction unmatched. Using reference TRBV9 and TRBJ2-7 for the parts outside the CDR3, the full variable domain is DSGVTQTPKHLITATGQRVTLRCSPRSGDLSVYWYQQSLDQGLQFLIQYYNGEERAKGNILERFSAQQFPDLHSELNLSSLELGDSALYFCASSLGTGKGYEQYFGPGTRLTVT.